This T cell receptor (beta chain) appears in the sequencing data of a study of T cells in Graves' hyperthyroidism and ophthalmopathy. The V gene's germline CDR1 is SNHLY and CDR2 FYNNEI. Trimming stripped 4 bases from V and 3 bases from J, with 6 bases between. The CDR3 totals 12 residues. The study defined stable Graves' hyperthyroidism as no ophthalmopathy progression within 18 months. Patients were excluded for uncontrolled infection, other autoimmune disease, pregnancy or lactation. It was around 10 ml of fresh peripheral blood that supplied the PBMCs. General study results and limits: In validation, the model predicted ophthalmopathy. These predictions came a median roughly seven months before onset.

Amplification targeted TCR beta CDR3 regions from RNA transcripts. HTBI primers were employed in a first-round RT-PCR of the TCR CDR3. TCRdb re-analysed the multiplex PCR reads in MiXCR, keeping a single row per CDR3 protein. The data show some 440,000 distinct CDR3 sequences, 15% to 18% seen once. This clonotype was seen at least ten times. The antigen is undetermined. Sample: blood. This TCR came from a woman between 18 and 29 years old with Graves' hyperthyroidism. The genes are TRBV2 and TRBJ2-5; D uncertain. CDR3 coding DNA: TGTGCCAGCAGTGTTGCGGAAGAGACCCAGTACTTC. Protein sequence: CASSVAEETQYF.